Presented here are 19 T cell receptor beta chains from one specimen sequenced in a study of cytomegalovirus exposure and HLA in healthy donors (dated 2017 in TCRdb). Libraries came from the immunoSEQ multiplex PCR assay. The table was pulled from immuneACCESS by TCRdb, which kept in-frame rearrangements only. Such tables lose some clones; where checked, under half of the loss comes from unresolved V genes, and the rest has no known cause. This sample holds 150,000 to 200,000 clones; roughly nine tenths were observed only once. The ten largest make up approximately 2.9% of the sample. The sample comprised PBMCs. These receptors all stem from a woman aged 18-29 years in good health and CMV-seropositive.

The rearrangement uses TRBV7-9 and TRBJ1-1, with D perhaps TRBD1 (6 bases). This CDR3 is built from 15 residues. Germline V CDR1 and CDR2: SEHNR, FQNEAQ (reference sequence). Trimming pared 0 bases from V and 8 bases from J, leaving 16 bases between. CDR3 nucleotides: TGTGCCAGCAGCTTAGCGGAGGCAGGGGCTAGCGAAGCTTTCTTT. Translating gives CASSLAEAGASEAFF.

J is TRBJ2-2 and V is TRBV28; 13 bases are a match to TRBD2. Germline V gene lookup returns CDR1 MDHEN and CDR2 SYDVKM. This CDR3 is built from 15 residues. V was pared by 11 bases and J by 6 bases, with 9 bases of the junction left unmatched. In DNA, the CDR3 is TGTGCCGGGAGACCTGGACTAGCGGGGGCCGGGGAGCTGTTTTTT. Residues: CAGRPGLAGAGELFF.

The V gene is TRBV7-7, the J gene TRBJ2-7, with 8 bases lining up with TRBD1. V lost 3 bases, J lost 2 bases, and 6 bases stayed unmatched. CDR1 SSHAT and CDR2 FNYEAQ come from the germline V gene (reference sequence). CDR3 length: 15 amino acids. The CDR3 sequence: CASSFLPGQAYEQYF. CDR3 bases: TGTGCCAGCAGCTTCCTCCCGGGACAGGCCTACGAGCAGTACTTC.

This clone turned up a few times. The chain recombines TRBV10-2 with TRBJ1-1, with TRBD1 identical over 7 bases. V shed 6 bases and J 7 bases; nucleotides not matched to a gene: 2. Germline CDR1 reads WSHSY; CDR2 reads SAAADI. The length of the CDR3 is 11 residues. The CDR3, as DNA: TGCGCCAGCAGCTGGGACAGTGAAGCTTTCTTT. Protein: CASSWDSEAFF.

This chain connects TRBV6-1 to TRBJ1-5, with D possibly TRBD1 on 5 matching bases. Germline V gene data show CDR1 as MNHNS and CDR2 as SASEGT. The CDR3 is 14 residues long. The V gene lost 4 bases and the J gene lost 2 bases, with 9 bases spanning the gap. This CDR3 reads CASSVQQGNQPQHF. Here the CDR3 DNA reads TGTGCCAGCAGTGTTCAACAGGGCAATCAGCCCCAGCATTTT.

This chain links TRBV7-2 with TRBJ2-1, with TRBD2 identical over 8 bases. Unmatched junction bases numbered 6, after V lost 5 bases and J lost 3 bases. The germline V gene encodes CDR1 SGHTA and CDR2 FQGNSA. The CDR3 loop spans 15 amino acids. CDR3 sequence: CASSAGGVSYNEQFF. CDR3 bases: TGTGCCAGCAGCGCCGGGGGGGTGAGCTACAATGAGCAGTTCTTC.

This chain links TRBV2 with TRBJ1-5, with a possible D match to TRBD1 (6 bases). The ends were cut back, 6 bases at V and 0 bases at J, with 15 bases in the middle. CDR1 and CDR2 from the germline V gene are SNHLY and FYNNEI. CDR3 length: 16 residues. CDR3 in amino acids: CASRGSTGFSNQPQHF. The CDR3 bases are TGTGCCAGCAGGGGATCGACAGGCTTTAGCAATCAGCCCCAGCATTTT.

V and J are TRBV5-6 and TRBJ2-4, with D maybe TRBD1 (5 bases). The length of the CDR3 is 14 residues. V lost 0 bases and J 2 bases, leaving 6 bases between the germline ends. The germline CDR1 and CDR2 sequences are SGHDT and YYEEEE. Here the CDR3 reads CASSLVDTKNIQYF. CDR3 in DNA: TGTGCCAGCAGCTTGGTGGACACCAAAAACATTCAGTACTTC.

This clone was seen once. This rearrangement joins TRBV7-2 to TRBJ2-7; 8 bases match TRBD2. There are 15 residues in the CDR3. Per the germline V gene, CDR1 is SGHTA and CDR2 is FQGNSA. With V trimmed by 3 bases and J by 2 bases, 6 bases remained unmatched. CDR3 DNA sequence: TGTGCCAGCAGCTTGGGACTAGGCACTCCCTACGAGCAGTACTTC. Encoded protein: CASSLGLGTPYEQYF.

This clone was detected once. This chain's CDR3 is CASRSGLDPYEQYF. CDR3 in DNA: TGTGCCAGCAGATCGGGACTGGACCCCTACGAGCAGTACTTC. V usage is TRBV6-5 and J usage is TRBJ2-7, with D maybe TRBD2 (6 bases). The CDR3 contains 14 residues. The germline CDR1 and CDR2 sequences are MNHEY and SVGAGI. V was clipped by 6 bases and J by 2 bases, with 14 bases between them.

This rearrangement joins TRBV10-2 to TRBJ1-1, with D uncertain. CDR1 is WSHSY, CDR2 SAAADI, per germline. Trimming removed 6 bases at V and 6 bases at J, with 11 bases between. The CDR3 is 12 residues long. CDR3 sequence reads: CASSQRGAEAFF. For the CDR3, the DNA is TGCGCCAGCAGCCAGCGCGGGGCTGAAGCTTTCTTT.

This clone was recorded only once. The chain employs TRBV11-2 and TRBJ2-1; maybe TRBD2 (6 bases). Germline loops: CDR1 SGHAT, CDR2 FQNNGV. This CDR3 spans 16 amino acids. Trimming stripped 4 bases from V and 1 base from J, with 14 bases between. The CDR3 DNA follows: TGTGCCAGCAGCTCCGGGACTGCCGCGTCCTACAATGAGCAGTTCTTC. Encoded protein: CASSSGTAASYNEQFF.

This sequence joins TRBV29-1 and TRBJ2-5; D is possibly TRBD1 (6 bases). The J call may be incorrect, as the DNA end agrees better with TRBJ2-7. The length of the CDR3 is 11 residues. Germline-derived CDR1 and CDR2 are SQVTM and ANQGSEA. CDR3 amino acids: CSVKDSYEQYF. DNA of the CDR3: TGCAGCGTGAAGGACAGCTACGAGCAGTACTTC.

The chain carries TRBV5-5 and TRBJ2-7, with D perhaps matching TRBD1 (6 bases). CDR3 length: 14 residues. V gave up 4 bases and J gave up 2 bases, with 13 bases separating them. Germline CDR1 reads SGHKS; CDR2 reads YYEKEE (reference sequence). This CDR3 reads CASSPYRAPYEQYF. DNA of the CDR3: TGTGCCAGCAGCCCCTACAGGGCCCCCTACGAGCAGTACTTC. Looking up the rest from reference TRBV5-5 and TRBJ2-7 gives the full variable domain: DAGVTQSPTHLIKTRGQQVTLRCSPISGHKSVSWYQQVLGQGPQFIFQYYEKEERGRGNFPDRFSARQFPNYSSELNVNALLLGDSALYLCASSPYRAPYEQYFGPGTRLTVT.

The V call is TRBV6-6, the J call TRBJ2-5; TRBD2 matches at 16 bases. The CDR3 has 16 residues. The V gene's germline CDR1 is MNHNY and CDR2 SVGAGI (reference sequence). V shed 0 bases and J 5 bases; nucleotides not matched to a gene: 0. The CDR3 DNA reads TGTGCCAGCAGTTACTCGGGACTAGCGGGGGGGGAGACCCAGTACTTC. This translates into CASSYSGLAGGETQYF.

The rearrangement uses TRBV7-9 and TRBJ1-1, with D unclear. Germline CDR1 SEHNR, CDR2 FQNEAQ (reference sequence). V was trimmed by 1 base and J by 1 base, leaving 4 bases between them. The CDR3 has 13 residues. The CDR3 loop is CASSLVKNTEAFF. CDR3 bases: TGTGCCAGCAGCTTAGTAAAGAACACTGAAGCTTTCTTT.

The chain has TRBV5-1 and TRBJ2-1, with 11 positions matching TRBD2. CDR3 size: 18 residues. The V segment lost 2 bases and the J segment 0 bases; nucleotides outside the gene matches: 7. CDR1 is SGHRS and CDR2 is YFSETQ in the germline V gene. CDR3 nucleotides: TGCGCCAGCAGCTTAACTCGAACTAGCGGGGGCTCCTACAATGAGCAGTTCTTC. Its translation: CASSLTRTSGGSYNEQFF. Filled out from reference TRBV5-1 and TRBJ2-1, the complete variable domain reads KAGVTQTPRYLIKTRGQQVTLSCSPISGHRSVSWYQQTPGQGLQFLFEYFSETQRNKGNFPGRFSGRQFSNSRSEMNVSTLELGDSALYLCASSLTRTSGGSYNEQFFGPGTRLTVL.

The chain carries TRBV10-3 and TRBJ2-3, with a weak D call TRBD1 (7 bases). Looked up from germline, CDR1 is ENHRY and CDR2 is SYGVKD. Trimming took off 3 bases at V and 9 bases at J, with 19 bases between the two ends. The CDR3 consists of 15 residues. In nucleotides, the CDR3 is TGTGCCATCAGTGATGCGGTGCAGGGGGGTCTGACGCAGTATTTT. Translating gives CAISDAVQGGLTQYF.

This clone showed up just once. The chain joins TRBV6-6 to TRBJ2-5; no clear D. The CDR3 spans 14 residues. Germline-derived CDR1 and CDR2 are MNHNY and SVGAGI (reference sequence). V lost 2 bases and J lost 0, with 7 bases in between. This CDR3 is CASSYPNNQETQYF. The CDR3 nucleotides read TGTGCCAGCAGTTACCCCAACAACCAAGAGACCCAGTACTTC.